The T cell receptor beta chain under discussion was sequenced for a study of identical twins. This CDR3 region has 15 residues. J lost 4 bases, V lost 7 bases, and 10 bases had no gene match. Per the germline V gene, CDR1 is SGHDN and CDR2 is FVKESK. Overall study results and limits: It was out-of-frame TCR alpha sharing in monozygotic twins that models underestimated.

A universal primer binding site was introduced by template switching. The final cDNA contained unique molecular identifiers. TCRdb recomputed calls from the 5' RACE reads with MiXCR, one row per CDR3 protein. Of about 660,000 distinct CDR3 sequences listed, roughly 8% are singletons. As to this clonotype: Its antigen is as yet unknown.

These data were also filed under a second study, of yellow fever vaccine responses in identical twins. According to that study: Twins showed a vaccine T cell response that reportedly seemed partly convergent, partly personalized.

The gene calls are TRBV14 and TRBJ1-1, with 9 bases fitting TRBD1. Sequencing was carried out using PBMCs. This sequence originates from a woman aged 18-35 years in good health. This CDR3 reads CASTTGQGRATEAFF. The CDR3 DNA reads TGTGCCAGCACCACGGGACAGGGTCGTGCCACTGAAGCTTTCTTT.